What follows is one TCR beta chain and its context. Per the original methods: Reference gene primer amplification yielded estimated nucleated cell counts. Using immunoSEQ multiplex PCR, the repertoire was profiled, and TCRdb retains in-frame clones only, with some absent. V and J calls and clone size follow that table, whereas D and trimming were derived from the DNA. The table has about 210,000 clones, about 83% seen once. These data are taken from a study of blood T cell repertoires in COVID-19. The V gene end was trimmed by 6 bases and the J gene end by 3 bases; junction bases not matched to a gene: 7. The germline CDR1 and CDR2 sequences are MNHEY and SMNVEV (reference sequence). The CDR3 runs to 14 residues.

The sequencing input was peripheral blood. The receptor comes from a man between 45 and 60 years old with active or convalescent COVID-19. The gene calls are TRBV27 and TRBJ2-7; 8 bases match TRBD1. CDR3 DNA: TGTGCCAGCAGGCCGGGACAGGTAAACTACGAGCAGTACTTC. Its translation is CASRPGQVNYEQYF.